Presented here are 7 T cell receptor beta chains from one specimen sequenced in a study of post-analysis software for immune sequencing data (dated by TCRdb to the mid-2010s). Study-wide findings and limitations: Four to six TRBV segments, including TRBV5-6, TRBV5-1 and TRBV20-1, were significantly more frequent in patients than controls.

No antigen has been identified for these receptors. Receptor libraries were prepared by PCR. For sequencing, an Illumina HiSeq 2500 was employed. Unique molecular identifiers were incorporated into TCR beta cDNA libraries to reduce PCR and sequencing biases. TCRdb reprocessing: public reads trimmed at Q25 with fastp, clones called with MiXCR, in-frame beta chains kept. Each CDR3 protein gets just one entry, which takes the most common genes and DNA from the rows behind it. Here the sample has approximately 260,000 distinct CDR3 sequences; 35% to 40% occur a single time. Clones ranked in the top ten supply 4% to 6% of the sample. Sequencing was done on a sample of blood. Receptors originate from a girl between 10 and 17 years old with multiple sclerosis.

This clonotype was recorded many times. The genes are TRBV20-1 and TRBJ1-6; possibly TRBD1 for D (5 bases). This CDR3 spans 16 amino acids. The V end lost 0 bases, the J end lost 8 bases, and 17 bases lay between the germline ends. The germline gives CDR1 DFQATT, CDR2 SNEGSKA (reference sequence). CDR3: CSARDIVSGNYSPLHF. The CDR3 coding sequence is TGCAGTGCTAGAGATATAGTCTCAGGGAACTATTCACCCCTCCACTTT.

This chain uses TRBV5-6 with TRBJ1-4; D perhaps matches TRBD1 (6 bases). Trimming took off 0 bases at V and 8 bases at J, with 14 bases between the two ends. Germline CDR1 and CDR2: SGHDT and YYEEEE. This CDR3 has 15 residues. CDR3 in DNA: TGTGCCAGCAGCTTGGCCGGGACAAGCTCCGAAAAACTGTTTTTT. It yields the protein CASSLAGTSSEKLFF.

In the case of this clonotype: A much larger clonotype is one base distant, so this may be a read error. The rearrangement links TRBV29-1 to TRBJ1-4; weak D call: TRBD1 (5 bases). The CDR3 has 11 residues. Trimming removed 7 bases at V and 8 bases at J, with 11 bases between. The germline CDR1 and CDR2 sequences are SQVTM and ANQGSEA. Written as DNA, the CDR3 is TGCAGCGCTGACAGAGGGGAAAAACTGTTTTTT. Its translation: CSADRGEKLFF.

The chain joins TRBV27 to TRBJ2-7; 7 nucleotides agree with TRBD2. In germline, CDR1 is MNHEY, CDR2 SMNVEV (reference sequence). The trim removed 7 bases at V and 5 bases at J, leaving 5 bases unmatched. This CDR3 has 12 residues. The CDR3 reads CASIARGDEQYF. CDR3 coding DNA: TGTGCCAGCATCGCTCGGGGGGACGAGCAGTACTTC.

V gene TRBV5-5 combines with J gene TRBJ2-1, with a tentative D call TRBD2 (6 bases). There are 12 residues in the CDR3. The V and J ends lost 4 bases and 7 bases respectively, with 9 bases between them. CDR1 is SGHKS, CDR2 YYEKEE, per germline (reference sequence). The CDR3 protein is CASSPLANEQFF. The CDR3 region has the DNA TGTGCCAGCAGCCCACTAGCAAATGAGCAGTTCTTC.

The table lists this clonotype with many counts. This chain links TRBV7-9 with TRBJ2-4; 8 nucleotides align to TRBD1. CDR3 size: 17 residues. V lost 5 bases and J lost 8; bases outside the gene matches: 17. In germline, CDR1 is SEHNR, CDR2 FQNEAQ (reference sequence). CDR3 coding DNA: TGTGCCAGCAGCCCCTTGACCACCGCAGGGGGCCAGTACATTCAGTACTTC. Amino acids: CASSPLTTAGGQYIQYF.

CDR3 bases: TGTGCCTGGAGGGAGGACAGGGTGGGAACCGGGGAGCTGTTTTTT. Its protein product is CAWREDRVGTGELFF. V gene TRBV30 combines with J gene TRBJ2-2; 8 positions match TRBD1. Germline values: CDR1 GTSNPN, CDR2 SVGIG (reference sequence). After removal of 3 bases from V and 5 bases from J, the junction contained 8 bases not matched to a gene. This CDR3 region has 15 residues.